This T cell receptor (beta chain) was captured in a study of CD8 T cells in ankylosing spondylitis. Study-wide results and caveats: The study identified a TCR beta motif of under ten highly homologous variants that appeared characteristic of ankylosing spondylitis blood.

This clonotype showed up just a few times. The antigen is not known. TCRdb analysed the 5' RACE reads with MiXCR anew, one entry per CDR3 protein. Here the sample spans roughly 670,000 distinct CDR3 sequences, 15% to 20% being singletons. The CDR3 loop spans 16 amino acids. Between the trimmed V and J ends, which lost 3 bases and 5 bases, there was a span of 23 bases. In germline, CDR1 is DFQATT, CDR2 SNEGSKA (reference sequence). This TCR was recovered from a male donor with ankylosing spondylitis. Input material: blood, either unsorted or a sorted T cell fraction (not recorded which). V usage is TRBV20-1 and J usage is TRBJ2-7; D tentatively reads TRBD1 or TRBD2 (5 bases each). CDR3 bases: TGCAGTGCTAGGTTAAACAGGAGGCCTTATCAAAACGAGCAGTACTTC. Encoded protein: CSARLNRRPYQNEQYF.